This T cell receptor beta chain was identified in a study of vaccination effects on CD4 cells after COVID-19. Before sequencing took place, the ViraFEST assay used viral peptide pools to expand antigen-specific CD4+ T cells. After more than 9 days in culture, the CD4+ T cells were isolated. People in the vaccine group had not been infected with SARS-CoV-2 before, and their nucleocapsid antibodies were negative. For this clone: Its antigen is still unknown.

CDR3 length equals 13 residues. CDR1 LNHDA and CDR2 SQIVND come from the germline V gene (reference sequence). V was trimmed by 7 bases and J by 4 bases, leaving 13 bases between them. The table came from immunoSEQ multiplex PCR; TCRdb's copy has only in-frame clones and leaves some out. In the table there are about 48,000 clones, more than 70% of which are singletons. This chain joins TRBV19 and TRBJ1-1, with D uncertain. The clonotype was recovered from a human donor who received a COVID-19 vaccine. The material sequenced was CD4+ T cells from PBMCs cultured with HCoV-OC43 spike peptides, taken before COVID-19 vaccination. Specified subset: HCoV-OC43 spike overlapping peptide pool stimulation. DNA for the CDR3: TGTGCCAGTATTGAGAGACCGCTCACTGAAGCTTTCTTT. Translating it yields CASIERPLTEAFF.